This TCR beta chain comes out of a study of T-cell reconstitution after alpha-beta-depleted transplantation in children. The CDR3 totals 13 residues. Germline CDR1 is LNHDA and CDR2 is SQIVND (reference sequence). With 6 bases removed from V and 9 bases from J, the gap between germline ends came to 17 bases. Using unique molecular identifiers, the investigators prepared the TCRbeta library. TCRdb reanalysed the PCR reads using MiXCR and keeps one entry per CDR3 protein. The sample contains over 120,000 distinct CDR3 sequences, about 8.8% of which appear only once. The source is a female patient aged 2-15 years who had a stem cell transplant for congenital amegakaryocytic thrombocytopenia, so the T cells may come from the graft donor. The chain employs TRBV19 and TRBJ1-2; D uncertain. The material sequenced was PBMCs, mostly from graft donor cells, taken 180 days after TCRalphabeta/CD19-depleted stem cell transplant. CDR3 residues: CASSTTYSMRYTF. CDR3 coding DNA: TGTGCCAGTAGCACTACTTACTCTATGCGCTACACCTTC.